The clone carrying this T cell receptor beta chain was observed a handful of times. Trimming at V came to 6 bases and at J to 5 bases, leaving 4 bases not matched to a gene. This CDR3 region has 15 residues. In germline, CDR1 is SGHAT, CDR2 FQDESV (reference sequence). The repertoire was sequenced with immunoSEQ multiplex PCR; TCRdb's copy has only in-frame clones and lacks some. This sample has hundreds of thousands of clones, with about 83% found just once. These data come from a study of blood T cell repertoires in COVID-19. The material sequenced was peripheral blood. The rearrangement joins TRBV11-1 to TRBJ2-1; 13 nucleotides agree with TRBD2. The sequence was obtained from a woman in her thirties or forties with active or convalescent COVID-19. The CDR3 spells CASRQGLAGDNEQFF. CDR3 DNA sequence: TGTGCCAGCAGACAAGGACTAGCGGGAGACAATGAGCAGTTCTTC.